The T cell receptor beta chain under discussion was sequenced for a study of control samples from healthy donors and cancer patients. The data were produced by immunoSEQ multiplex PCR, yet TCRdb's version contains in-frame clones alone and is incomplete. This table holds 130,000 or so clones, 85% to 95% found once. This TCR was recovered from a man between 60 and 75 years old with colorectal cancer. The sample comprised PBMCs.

The CDR3: CAWSRRQTRTEAFF. The CDR3 DNA reads as TGTGCCTGGAGTAGGCGACAGACAAGGACTGAAGCTTTCTTT. This chain links TRBV30 with TRBJ1-1; D possibly corresponds to TRBD1 (5 bases). From germline, CDR1 is GTSNPN and CDR2 SVGIG (reference sequence). The CDR3 is 14 amino acids. Trimming shortened V by 2 bases and J by 5 bases, and 15 bases separated the two germline ends.